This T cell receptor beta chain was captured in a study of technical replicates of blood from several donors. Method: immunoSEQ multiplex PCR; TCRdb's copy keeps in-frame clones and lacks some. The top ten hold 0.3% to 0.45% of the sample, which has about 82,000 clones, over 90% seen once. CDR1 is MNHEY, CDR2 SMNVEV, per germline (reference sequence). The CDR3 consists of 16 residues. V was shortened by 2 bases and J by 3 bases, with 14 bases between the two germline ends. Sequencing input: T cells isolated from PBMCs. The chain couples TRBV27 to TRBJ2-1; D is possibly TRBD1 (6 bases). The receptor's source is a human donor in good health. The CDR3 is CASSLNDRRNYNEQFF. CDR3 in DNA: TGTGCCAGCAGTTTAAACGACAGGAGAAACTACAATGAGCAGTTCTTC.